The 27 T cell receptor beta chains given below trace back to one sample, sequenced in a study of OX40 agonist ivuxolimab in advanced cancers. Repertoires were generated with immunoSEQ multiplex PCR, while TCRdb's copy carries only in-frame clones and drops some. Here the sample spans around 2,000 clones, roughly 80% being singletons. Specimen: CD4+ or CD8+ T cells sorted from blood, collected in a trial of the OX40 agonist ivuxolimab. These TCRs come from an adult with an advanced solid tumor such as melanoma, head and neck, liver or kidney cancer.

This chain uses TRBV5-1 with TRBJ2-6; D gene uncertain. Trimming cost V 0 bases and J 1 base, with 11 bases left between them. CDR1 and CDR2 from the germline V gene are SGHRS and YFSETQ. The CDR3 is 17 amino acids. CDR3: CASSLGGYRSGANVLTF. CDR3 nucleotides: TGCGCCAGCAGCTTGGGGGGTTACCGTTCTGGGGCCAACGTCCTGACTTTC.

This chain joins TRBV6-5 and TRBJ1-5, with D maybe TRBD1 (5 bases). The V gene's germline CDR1 is MNHEY and CDR2 SVGAGI. V gave up 6 bases and J gave up 7 bases, with 16 bases separating them. This CDR3 spans 14 amino acids. The CDR3 here is CASSPGTDPQPQHF. The CDR3 DNA is TGTGCCAGCAGCCCAGGGACGGACCCACAGCCCCAGCATTTT.

The chain has TRBV9 and TRBJ2-1; maybe TRBD1 (6 bases). Trimming cost V 0 bases and J 9 bases, with 13 bases left between them. CDR3 length equals 14 residues. Germline V CDR1 and CDR2: SGDLS, YYNGEE. The CDR3, as DNA: TGTGCCAGCAGCGTAGCTAATGGGGGCCTTGAGCAGTTCTTC. Translated, it gives CASSVANGGLEQFF.

In its sample, this clone was seen once. This rearrangement joins TRBV5-6 to TRBJ1-1; possibly TRBD1 for D (5 bases). Looked up from germline, CDR1 is SGHDT and CDR2 is YYEEEE. The CDR3 loop spans 15 amino acids. V gave up 1 base and J gave up 7 bases, with 17 bases separating them. CDR3 bases: TGTGCCAGCAGCTTGTTCGGCAGGGAGGCGAGTGAAGCTTTCTTT. Its protein is CASSLFGREASEAFF. Looking up the rest from reference TRBV5-6 and TRBJ1-1 gives the full variable domain: DAGVTQSPTHLIKTRGQQVTLRCSPKSGHDTVSWYQQALGQGPQFIFQYYEEEERQRGNFPDRFSGHQFPNYSSELNVNALLLGDSALYLCASSLFGREASEAFFGQGTRLTVV.

This clone has just a few counts. V gene TRBV7-9 combines with J gene TRBJ1-1, with unresolved D. In germline, CDR1 is SEHNR, CDR2 FQNEAQ (reference sequence). This CDR3 has 15 residues. V gave up 8 bases and J gave up 1 base, with 17 bases separating them. CDR3 protein: CASLMSRTGNTEAFF. Written as DNA, the CDR3 is TGTGCCAGCCTTATGAGTCGGACGGGGAACACTGAAGCTTTCTTT.

The chain recombines TRBV5-1 with TRBJ2-1; D is perhaps TRBD2 (6 bases). The length of the CDR3 is 14 residues. Germline values: CDR1 SGHRS, CDR2 YFSETQ. Deletions cut 6 bases from V and 8 bases from J, with 18 bases between. CDR3 sequence (DNA): TGCGCCAGCACCCTGCAGCCTAGCGCTTATGAGCAGTTCTTC. Its protein is CASTLQPSAYEQFF.

The chain links TRBV30 to TRBJ2-7; D is possibly TRBD2 (6 bases). Trimming stripped 3 bases from V and 0 bases from J, with 12 bases between. The CDR3 length is 14 residues. In germline, CDR1 is GTSNPN, CDR2 SVGIG (reference sequence). In DNA form, the CDR3 reads TGTGCCTGGAGGGAGGGGTCTTCCTCCTACGAGCAGTACTTC. It specifies CAWREGSSSYEQYF.

The gene calls are TRBV2 and TRBJ1-2, with D unclear. The CDR3 runs 14 residues. CDR1 and CDR2 (germline): SNHLY, FYNNEI. The V end lost 4 bases, the J end lost 1 base, and 10 bases lay between the germline ends. The CDR3 loop is CASSAGRGNYGYTF. The DNA of the CDR3 is TGTGCCAGCAGTGCGGGGAGAGGTAACTATGGCTACACCTTC. Combining the CDR3 with reference TRBV2 and TRBJ1-2 gives the whole variable domain EPEVTQTPSHQVTQMGQEVILRCVPISNHLYFYWYRQILGQKVEFLVSFYNNEISEKSEIFDDQFSVERPDGSNFTLKIRSTKLEDSAMYFCASSAGRGNYGYTFGSGTRLTVV.

This clone was recorded once. This sequence joins TRBV2 and TRBJ2-5, with TRBD2 matching 14 bases. Trimming cost V 5 bases and J 3 bases; bases outside gene matches: 2. CDR3 length: 15 residues. Germline lookup yields CDR1 SNHLY and CDR2 FYNNEI. In DNA form, the CDR3 reads TGTGCCAGCAGTAGGGGACTAGCGGGAGAAGAGACCCAGTACTTC. The encoded protein is CASSRGLAGEETQYF.

Here the CDR3 reads CATSNPPGQKNEQFF. CDR3 DNA sequence: TGTGCCACCAGCAACCCTCCGGGACAGAAAAATGAGCAGTTCTTC. The chain couples TRBV15 to TRBJ2-1, with 7 bases matching TRBD1. The CDR3 loop spans 15 amino acids. Germline CDR1 and CDR2: LNHNV and YYDKDF (reference sequence). J lost 7 bases, V lost 4 bases, and 10 bases had no gene match.

This chain links TRBV7-8 with TRBJ2-3, with D maybe TRBD1 (5 bases). V was cut by 4 bases and J by 7 bases, with 9 bases left in between. The CDR3 has 12 residues. CDR1 and CDR2 (germline): SGHVS, FQNEAQ. In nucleotides, the CDR3 is TGTGCCAGCAGCTCCCGACAGTATACGCAGTATTTT. This translates into CASSSRQYTQYF.

The genes are TRBV10-3 and TRBJ2-7; perhaps D is TRBD1 or TRBD2 (5 bases each). Germline assignment: CDR1 ENHRY and CDR2 SYGVKD. This CDR3 region has 15 residues. Trimming took off 2 bases at V and 5 bases at J, with 16 bases between the two ends. The CDR3 here is CAISERDHEWDEQYF. DNA of the CDR3: TGTGCCATCAGTGAGAGGGACCACGAATGGGACGAGCAGTACTTC.

The V call is TRBV5-1, the J call TRBJ2-1, with D perhaps given as TRBD1 or TRBD2 (5 bases each). The germline V gene encodes CDR1 SGHRS and CDR2 YFSETQ. Trimming cost V 0 bases and J 8 bases, with 12 bases left between them. CDR3 size: 14 residues. Here the CDR3 reads CASSLAGEGYEQFF. The CDR3 DNA sequence: TGCGCCAGCAGCTTGGCCGGCGAGGGGTATGAGCAGTTCTTC.

This clone was seen just once. The V and J genes are TRBV6-1 and TRBJ1-2; 7 bases line up with TRBD1. The germline gives CDR1 MNHNS, CDR2 SASEGT. V lost 8 bases to trimming and J lost 2 bases; unmatched junction nucleotides: 8. This CDR3 has 14 residues. DNA of the CDR3: TGTGCCAGCTCGACAGGGCTGCTAAACTATGGCTACACCTTC. Translating gives CASSTGLLNYGYTF.

This clone was recorded once. This chain links TRBV5-1 with TRBJ2-1; TRBD2 might be the D (5 bases). V was clipped by 0 bases and J by 7 bases, with 8 bases between them. The CDR3 length is 13 residues. Looked up from germline, CDR1 is SGHRS and CDR2 is YFSETQ. The CDR3 DNA reads TGCGCCAGCAGCTTGGGAGAGGGAAATGAGCAGTTCTTC. It specifies CASSLGEGNEQFF.

This clone occurred once. The DNA for the CDR3 is TGTGCCAGCGGGCCGAATGAGCAGTTCTTC. Translating gives CASGPNEQFF. The rearrangement links TRBV6-5 to TRBJ2-1; the D is unclear. The CDR3 sequence is 10 residues long. Looked up from germline, CDR1 is MNHEY and CDR2 is SVGAGI. The ends were cut back, 8 bases at V and 7 bases at J, with 6 bases in the middle.

The J gene is TRBJ1-2, the V gene TRBV7-9; 7 positions agree with TRBD1. The germline V gene has CDR1 SEHNR and CDR2 FQNEAQ (reference sequence). V gave up 3 bases and J gave up 3 bases; unmatched junction bases: 1. The CDR3 has 13 amino acids. CDR3 in DNA: TGTGCCAGCAGCTTGACAGGGTACTATGGCTACACCTTC. Translating it yields CASSLTGYYGYTF.

V is TRBV7-3 and J is TRBJ1-2, with no clear D. V lost 3 bases and J 4 bases, leaving 21 bases between the germline ends. The CDR3 is made up of 17 amino acids. Germline V lookup: CDR1 SGHTA, CDR2 FQGTGA. CDR3 region: CASSFRMVQSRGYGYTF. In nucleotides, the CDR3 is TGTGCCAGCAGCTTTAGGATGGTACAGTCCAGAGGCTATGGCTACACCTTC.

The rearrangement links TRBV9 to TRBJ2-6; 9 positions agree with TRBD1. This CDR3 contains 19 residues. V shed 5 bases, J shed 3 bases, and the junction held 15 bases outside the gene matches. The germline V gene encodes CDR1 SGDLS and CDR2 YYNGEE. Here the CDR3 DNA reads TGTGCCAGCAGGGACCCCACCGTGACAGGGGGAGGTGGGGCCAACGTCCTGACTTTC. Translated: CASRDPTVTGGGGANVLTF.

This clone came up a few times. The chain is built from TRBV6-1 and TRBJ2-7, with D hard to call. Germline CDR1 and CDR2: MNHNS and SASEGT. This CDR3 contains 13 residues. V lost 1 base and J lost 6, with 10 bases in between. CDR3 residues: CASSEGWVGEQYF. In DNA form, the CDR3 reads TGTGCCAGCAGTGAAGGTTGGGTCGGCGAGCAGTACTTC.

The chain joins TRBV6-1 to TRBJ1-5, with D perhaps TRBD1 (5 bases). Germline CDR1 is MNHNS and CDR2 is SASEGT. V was cut by 1 base and J by 6 bases, with 13 bases left in between. The CDR3 sequence is 15 residues long. CDR3 in amino acids: CASSEVGATSQPQHF. The CDR3 region has the DNA TGTGCCAGCAGTGAAGTAGGGGCTACTAGTCAGCCCCAGCATTTT.

The J gene is TRBJ1-2, the V gene TRBV19; D perhaps matches TRBD1 (6 bases). CDR3 size: 14 residues. Trimming removed 3 bases from V and 2 bases from J, with 10 bases in between. Germline V lookup: CDR1 LNHDA, CDR2 SQIVND (reference sequence). Here the CDR3 DNA reads TGTGCCAGTAGTATGTTAGGGGGGAACTATGGCTACACCTTC. As protein: CASSMLGGNYGYTF.

The rearrangement uses TRBV29-1 and TRBJ1-2, with TRBD1 matching 7 bases. V gave up 3 bases and J gave up 7 bases; unmatched junction bases: 8. In germline, CDR1 is SQVTM, CDR2 ANQGSEA. The CDR3 is made up of 13 amino acids. The DNA of the CDR3 is TGCAGCGTTGATCTAGGGACAGTGGTTGGCTACACCTTC. Translating gives CSVDLGTVVGYTF.

The J gene is TRBJ2-7, the V gene TRBV7-9, with 7 bases lining up with TRBD1. With 4 bases clipped from V and 3 bases from J, the junction kept 9 bases outside the gene matches. Germline lookup yields CDR1 SEHNR and CDR2 FQNEAQ (reference sequence). CDR3 length: 15 amino acids. The CDR3 sequence is CASSSPGQLNYEQYF. For the CDR3, the DNA is TGTGCCAGCAGCTCCCCGGGACAGCTTAACTACGAGCAGTACTTC. Drawing the rest from reference TRBV7-9 and TRBJ2-7, the complete variable domain is DTGVSQNPRHKITKRGQNVTFRCDPISEHNRLYWYRQTLGQGPEFLTYFQNEAQLEKSRLLSDRFSAERPKGSFSTLEIQRTEQGDSAMYLCASSSPGQLNYEQYFGPGTRLTVT.

The gene calls are TRBV4-2 and TRBJ2-2; no firm D call. The ends were cut back, 1 base at V and 2 bases at J, with 8 bases in the middle. Germline CDR1 reads LGHNA; CDR2 reads YNFKEQ. This CDR3 region has 15 residues. The CDR3, as DNA: TGTGCCAGCAGCCAAGCTCGTACTAACACCGGGGAGCTGTTTTTT. Translated, it gives CASSQARTNTGELFF.

The CDR3 spells CASSSQYEQYF. CDR3 bases: TGTGCCAGCAGCTCGCAATACGAGCAGTACTTC. The genes are TRBV7-2 and TRBJ2-7, with no clear D. Per the germline V gene, CDR1 is SGHTA and CDR2 is FQGNSA. The V end was cut by 4 bases, the J end by 4 bases, with 5 bases between. This CDR3 has 11 residues.

The chain carries TRBV7-2 and TRBJ1-2; no clear D. The CDR3 totals 11 residues. Germline V gives CDR1 SGHTA, CDR2 FQGNSA. The V gene lost 7 bases and the J gene lost 5 bases, with 8 bases spanning the gap. The CDR3 coding sequence is TGTGCCAGCACCGACTGGTATGGCTACACCTTC. Amino acids: CASTDWYGYTF.